The rows below give T cell receptor beta chains drawn from one sample of a study of Ad26.COV2.S vaccination and SARS-CoV-2 variants. The assay was immunoSEQ multiplex PCR, and TCRdb's table has in-frame clones only and misses some. The sample holds about 350,000 clones, more than 85% seen once. Material: peripheral blood, obtained in a trial of Ad26.COV2.S vaccine versus placebo. The receptors come from a person between 18 and 65 years old who received the Ad26.COV2.S COVID-19 vaccine or a placebo. Each CDR3 is given with its conserved first and last residue. The D gene is left open where the match is weak. Clone size is not always given. Where it is, it says once, few, many or a class for expanded clones.

j_call clone_size d_call v_call cdr3_nt cdr3_aa
TRBJ2-7 once NA TRBV7-2 TGTGCCAGCAGCTTAGACCGGGACACTCGCGAGCAGTACTTC CASSLDRDTREQYF
TRBJ1-6 NA TRBD1 TRBV19 TGTGCCAGTAGGGGACAGCTAACGAATTCACCCCTCCACTTT CASRGQLTNSPLHF
TRBJ2-2 NA NA TRBV7-6 TGTGCCAGCAGCCTGTCCGGGGCCGGGGAGCTGTTTTTT CASSLSGAGELFF
TRBJ2-4 once NA TRBV5-6 TGTGCCAGCAGCTTTTTACGGGGCCTAGCCAAAAACATTCAGTACTTC CASSFLRGLAKNIQYF
TRBJ2-1 NA NA TRBV14 TGTGCCAGCAGCCAAGGGGCAGTGCCCGGCAATGAGCAGTTCTTC CASSQGAVPGNEQFF
TRBJ1-5 NA NA TRBV6-5 TGTGCCAGCAGGTCAGTTCAGAGGAGCAATCAGCCCCAGCATTTT CASRSVQRSNQPQHF
TRBJ1-1 NA NA TRBV9 TGTGCCAGCAGCCCGCGCTTAGGGAGGAACACTGAAGCTTTCTTT CASSPRLGRNTEAFF
TRBJ1-4 NA NA TRBV6-5 TGTGCCAGCAGCAACAGGGAGGGTCATGAAAAACTGTTTTTT CASSNREGHEKLFF
TRBJ2-5 NA NA TRBV5-6 TGTGCCAGCAGCCCAGCGTACCAAGAGACCCAGTACTTC CASSPAYQETQYF
TRBJ2-2 NA NA TRBV27 TGTGCCAGCAGTTTCGACGGGGAGCTGTTTTTT CASSFDGELFF
TRBJ1-4 NA NA TRBV25-1 TGTGCCAGCAGTGAATTCAAGCAGGGGCAGGAAAAACTGTTTTTT CASSEFKQGQEKLFF
TRBJ2-3 NA TRBD2 TRBV4-1 TGCGCCAGCAGCCAGGTCGCGGGGGTGAGAGATACGCAGTATTTT CASSQVAGVRDTQYF
TRBJ2-2 NA NA TRBV7-9 TGTGCCACTACCCGGGGACCGGGGAATTCGAACACCGGGGAGCTGTTTTTT CATTRGPGNSNTGELFF
TRBJ2-3 NA NA TRBV5-1 TGCGCCAGCAGCCCTCGGGTGGGAGCGGAGCACACAGATACGCAGTATTTT CASSPRVGAEHTDTQYF
TRBJ2-7 NA NA TRBV5-1 TGCGCCAGCAGCCCAGGAGCTCCCGGATCCTACGAGCAGTACTTC CASSPGAPGSYEQYF
TRBJ1-2 NA NA TRBV30 TGTGCCTGGGGTTATGACCGCCCAAACTATGGCTACACCTTC CAWGYDRPNYGYTF
TRBJ2-7 NA TRBD1 TRBV15 TGTGCCACCAGCAGAGGACAGGGAGACGAGCAGTACTTC CATSRGQGDEQYF
TRBJ2-5 NA NA TRBV10-3 TGTGCCATCAGTGAATATAAAGAGACCCAGTACTTC CAISEYKETQYF
TRBJ2-1 NA NA TRBV4-1 TGCGCCAGCAGCCAAGATTGGGGGTTATTGGGTCAGGATGAGCAGTTCTTC CASSQDWGLLGQDEQFF
TRBJ1-2 NA TRBD1 TRBV6-5 TGTGCCAGCAGGCTACAGGGGGTGGGCTATGGCTACACCTTC CASRLQGVGYGYTF
TRBJ2-3 NA TRBD2 TRBV2 TGTGCCAGCAGTGAATTTCTAGCGGGAGTCAACACAGATACGCAGTATTTT CASSEFLAGVNTDTQYF
TRBJ2-7 NA NA TRBV30 TGTGCCTGTCCGTCAGAGGGCCCCTCCCGCGAGCAGTACTTC CACPSEGPSREQYF
TRBJ2-1 NA NA TRBV28 TGTGCCAGCAGTTTTCTGGAACCCAACTACAATGAGCAGTTCTTC CASSFLEPNYNEQFF
TRBJ2-2 NA NA TRBV11-2 TGTGCCAGCAGCTTAGCTGGACGGCAGGGTAGGACCGGGGAGCTGTTTTTT CASSLAGRQGRTGELFF
TRBJ1-6 NA TRBD1 TRBV6-5 TGTGCCAGCAGTTACCGACAGGGGCCGAATTCACCCCTCCACTTT CASSYRQGPNSPLHF
TRBJ2-3 NA TRBD1 TRBV18 TGTGCCAGCTCACGGAACCCGGGACAGGGGGCAGATACGCAGTATTTT CASSRNPGQGADTQYF
TRBJ1-4 NA NA TRBV15 TGTGCCACCAGCAGGGGCCGGGAAGGCGTGGGACTGTTTTTT CATSRGREGVGLFF
TRBJ2-7 NA NA TRBV29-1 TGCAGCGTTCTAGCGGCAGGGGTAGAGCAGTACTTC CSVLAAGVEQYF
TRBJ1-4 NA NA TRBV10-2 TGCGCCAGCAGTGAGTCACGGACAGTAGTATTTTTT CASSESRTVVFF
TRBJ2-2 NA NA TRBV7-9 TGTGCCACGCGCCGGTCAAACCAGAACACCGGGGAGCTGTTTTTT CATRRSNQNTGELFF
TRBJ2-3 once TRBD2 TRBV5-6 TGTGCCAGCAGCTCGGGAGGGGGGAGGCTCACAGATACGCAGTATTTT CASSSGGGRLTDTQYF
TRBJ2-2 NA NA TRBV5-5 TGTGCCAGCAGCTTGAGGGGTGCCGGGGAGCTGTTTTTT CASSLRGAGELFF
TRBJ1-2 NA NA TRBV9 TGTGCCAGCAGCGTGGGCAGGGAAGGAACTAACTATGGCTACACCTTC CASSVGREGTNYGYTF
TRBJ2-5 once NA TRBV3-1/TRBV3-2 TGTGCCAGCAGCCAAGGACGGGGAGGACACCAAGAGACCCAGTACTTC CASSQGRGGHQETQYF
TRBJ2-1 NA NA TRBV24-1 TGTGCCACCAGTGATCCCCGGCGGGGACTCAATGAGCAGTTCTTC CATSDPRRGLNEQFF
TRBJ2-3 NA NA TRBV4-1 TGCGCCAGCAGCTTTACTCCGGCAGATACGCAGTATTTT CASSFTPADTQYF
TRBJ1-2 NA NA TRBV5-1 TGCGCCAGCAGCTTGGAAGGAGATAACTATGGCTACACCTTC CASSLEGDNYGYTF
TRBJ2-1 NA TRBD2 TRBV9 TGTGCCAGCAGCGTGACCATAGCGGGAGATGAGCAGTTCTTC CASSVTIAGDEQFF